These 20 T cell receptor beta chains originate from one sample sequenced in a study of T cell responses to AZD1222 COVID-19 vaccine. TCRdb's table, derived via immunoSEQ multiplex PCR, lists solely in-frame clones and lacks some. This repertoire shows over 100,000 clones, 88% found once; its top ten account for around 13%. Sequences were derived from peripheral blood, sampled on day 0 of MenACWY control vaccination. The receptor source for this set is an adult in good health.

The chain carries TRBV7-2 and TRBJ1-2; D possibly corresponds to TRBD1 (5 bases). V lost 1 base, J lost 4 bases, and 10 bases lay in between. The CDR3 contains 14 residues. Germline V gives CDR1 SGHTA, CDR2 FQGNSA. CDR3 amino acids: CASSLGGSPYGYTF. The CDR3 DNA is TGTGCCAGCAGCTTAGGGGGGTCTCCCTATGGCTACACCTTC.

The chain employs TRBV13 and TRBJ1-5; the D is unclear. Germline V gene sequence: CDR1 PRHDT, CDR2 FYEKMQ (reference sequence). The CDR3 runs to 14 residues. V lost 0 bases to trimming and J lost 4 bases, with 7 bases between them. CDR3 region: CASSLGGTNQPQHF. CDR3 coding DNA: TGTGCCAGCAGCTTAGGAGGTACGAATCAGCCCCAGCATTTT.

The CDR3 nucleotides read TGTGCCAGCAGTAACAGATTGGCTAATGAAAAACTGTTTTTT. Translated: CASSNRLANEKLFF. The chain is built from TRBV6-5 and TRBJ1-4; no clear D. The CDR3 contains 14 residues. Trimming cost V 5 bases and J 3 bases, with 10 bases left between them. CDR1 and CDR2 (germline): MNHEY, SVGAGI.

This clone was detected a few times. This rearrangement joins TRBV5-1 to TRBJ2-7, with D uncertain. The CDR3 totals 14 residues. Germline loops: CDR1 SGHRS, CDR2 YFSETQ. Trimming removed 0 bases from V and 3 bases from J, with 10 bases in between. The CDR3 loop is CASSLGLDVYEQYF. The CDR3 region has the DNA TGCGCCAGCAGCTTGGGTCTAGACGTCTACGAGCAGTACTTC.

The rearrangement links TRBV2 to TRBJ1-1, with a possible D match to TRBD1 (6 bases). Germline V CDR1 and CDR2: SNHLY, FYNNEI. This CDR3 region has 15 residues. V lost 4 bases to trimming and J lost 5 bases, with 17 bases between them. The CDR3 loop reads CASSAPQGLRTEAFF. The CDR3, as DNA: TGTGCCAGCAGTGCCCCCCAGGGGTTGAGGACTGAAGCTTTCTTT.

This rearrangement joins TRBV28 to TRBJ2-7, with 11 bases that match TRBD2. V trimming: 7 bases; J trimming: 3 bases; junction bases outside the gene matches: 8. Germline CDR1 and CDR2: MDHEN and SYDVKM. This CDR3 comprises 15 residues. CDR3 region: CASTTTGTSGYEQYF. CDR3 DNA sequence: TGTGCCAGCACCACAACCGGGACTAGCGGCTACGAGCAGTACTTC.

V gene TRBV7-9 combines with J gene TRBJ1-3, with D perhaps TRBD1 (5 bases). V lost 1 base, J lost 11 bases, and 12 bases lay in between. The CDR3 runs to 13 residues. CDR1 and CDR2 from the germline V gene are SEHNR and FQNEAQ (reference sequence). The CDR3: CASSLGTDSPIYF. The CDR3 DNA sequence: TGTGCCAGCAGCTTAGGGACCGACAGTCCCATATATTTT.

The CDR3 is CASSQDSRSLSYEQYF. The CDR3 coding sequence is TGCGCCAGCAGCCAAGATTCCAGGTCCCTAAGCTACGAGCAGTACTTC. The rearrangement joins TRBV4-3 to TRBJ2-7; no reliable D call. Germline lookup yields CDR1 LGHNA and CDR2 YSLEER. V lost 0 bases and J 3 bases, leaving 15 bases between the germline ends. The CDR3 is made up of 16 amino acids.

The J gene is TRBJ1-5, the V gene TRBV4-3, with a possible D match to TRBD1 (6 bases). V lost 1 base and J 7 bases, leaving 14 bases between the germline ends. Looked up from germline, CDR1 is LGHNA and CDR2 is YSLEER. This CDR3 contains 15 residues. The CDR3: CASSQVYEGVQPQHF. The DNA of the CDR3 is TGCGCCAGCAGCCAAGTTTATGAGGGGGTCCAGCCCCAGCATTTT.

The chain couples TRBV13 to TRBJ2-7; 10 nucleotides align to TRBD1. Losses at the gene ends were 4 bases for V and 2 bases for J; bases not matched to a gene: 11. CDR3 length: 17 amino acids. Germline V gives CDR1 PRHDT, CDR2 FYEKMQ (reference sequence). This chain's CDR3 is CASSSTLTGQGTYEQYF. CDR3 nucleotide sequence: TGTGCCAGCAGCTCAACCCTCACGGGACAGGGGACCTACGAGCAGTACTTC.

The CDR3 DNA sequence: TGTGCCATCGGATCAGGACGGGCAGGGGAGACTGGCTATGGCTACACCTTC. Protein: CAIGSGRAGETGYGYTF. V and J are TRBV10-3 and TRBJ1-2, with D tentatively TRBD1 (6 bases). Germline assignment: CDR1 ENHRY and CDR2 SYGVKD. V lost 8 bases and J 4 bases, leaving 26 bases between the germline ends. This CDR3 is 17 amino acids long.

The chain employs TRBV5-4 and TRBJ1-1, with D possibly being TRBD1 (5 bases). Germline V gene data show CDR1 as SGHNT and CDR2 as YYREEE (reference sequence). V lost 1 base and J 4 bases, leaving 14 bases between the germline ends. This CDR3 comprises 15 residues. CDR3 amino acids: CASSLRGAGGTEAFF. The CDR3 DNA sequence: TGTGCCAGCAGCTTGAGGGGCGCGGGGGGCACTGAAGCTTTCTTT.

The DNA of the CDR3 is TGCGCCAGCAGCCCAGACCGGTGGAACACTGAAGCTTTCTTT. Protein product: CASSPDRWNTEAFF. The rearrangement joins TRBV4-3 to TRBJ1-1; D unclear. Trimming stripped 4 bases from V and 1 base from J, with 10 bases between. Looked up from germline, CDR1 is LGHNA and CDR2 is YSLEER. This CDR3 has 14 residues.

This chain joins TRBV21-1 and TRBJ2-3; the table's D call of TRBD1 was not tested on the DNA. TRBV21-1 corresponds to a pseudogene. The CDR3 sequence is 18 residues long. CDR3 sequence (DNA): TGTGCCAGCAGCAAACTTGATTTTGGACAGGTTGTCGCAGATACGCAGTATTTT. It yields the protein CASSKLDFGQVVADTQYF.

The chain joins TRBV10-3 to TRBJ2-1; 8 bases are shared with TRBD2. Germline V lookup: CDR1 ENHRY, CDR2 SYGVKD. This CDR3 region has 16 residues. The V gene end was trimmed by 3 bases and the J gene end by 7 bases; junction bases not matched to a gene: 11. The CDR3 DNA is TGTGCCATCAGTGAATTGTCGGGAGGGCCTCAGAATGAGCAGTTCTTC. It translates to CAISELSGGPQNEQFF.

This CDR3 is CASSGTVAAGAKNIQYF. The CDR3 coding sequence is TGCGCCAGCAGCGGCACGGTGGCGGCGGGGGCCAAAAACATTCAGTACTTC. The rearrangement uses TRBV5-1 and TRBJ2-4; D might be TRBD2 (6 bases). There are 17 residues in the CDR3. V lost 4 bases and J 1 base, leaving 18 bases between the germline ends. Per the germline V gene, CDR1 is SGHRS and CDR2 is YFSETQ.

This rearrangement joins TRBV6-1 to TRBJ1-3; the D gene is possibly TRBD1 (5 bases). This CDR3 region has 16 residues. The germline V gene has CDR1 MNHNS and CDR2 SASEGT. With 4 bases removed from V and 4 bases from J, the gap between germline ends came to 17 bases. The CDR3 spells CASSAAGGSTGNTIYF. The CDR3 DNA reads as TGTGCCAGCAGTGCGGCGGGGGGTTCAACCGGAAACACCATATATTTT.

This clone came up a few times. The V and J genes are TRBV5-1 and TRBJ2-7, with D perhaps TRBD2 (5 bases). V shed 0 bases and J shed 7 bases, with 17 bases lying between them. The germline CDR1 and CDR2 sequences are SGHRS and YFSETQ. There are 15 residues in the CDR3. The CDR3 region is CASSLGDFGIGEQYF. CDR3 coding DNA: TGCGCCAGCAGCTTGGGTGACTTCGGGATCGGAGAGCAGTACTTC.

This chain links TRBV7-2 with TRBJ1-3, with D unclear. V was pared by 5 bases and J by 8 bases, with 7 bases between. The CDR3 covers 11 residues. In germline, CDR1 is SGHTA, CDR2 FQGNSA. CDR3 DNA: TGTGCCAGCAGCCCCCGGGACACCATATATTTT. This encodes CASSPRDTIYF. The whole variable domain, filled in from reference TRBV7-2 and TRBJ1-3, reads GAGVSQSPSNKVTEKGKDVELRCDPISGHTALYWYRQSLGQGLEFLIYFQGNSAPDKSGLPSDRFSAERTGGSVSTLTIQRTQQEDSAVYLCASSPRDTIYFGEGSWLTVV.

This clone has only one observation. The chain couples TRBV5-6 to TRBJ1-4; D remains unclear. Germline CDR1 is SGHDT and CDR2 is YYEEEE. V was cut by 1 base and J by 16 bases, with 17 bases left in between. This CDR3 contains 13 residues. This chain's CDR3 is CASSLSNSRVPFF. In DNA form, the CDR3 reads TGTGCCAGCAGCTTGAGTAATAGTAGGGTACCGTTTTTT.